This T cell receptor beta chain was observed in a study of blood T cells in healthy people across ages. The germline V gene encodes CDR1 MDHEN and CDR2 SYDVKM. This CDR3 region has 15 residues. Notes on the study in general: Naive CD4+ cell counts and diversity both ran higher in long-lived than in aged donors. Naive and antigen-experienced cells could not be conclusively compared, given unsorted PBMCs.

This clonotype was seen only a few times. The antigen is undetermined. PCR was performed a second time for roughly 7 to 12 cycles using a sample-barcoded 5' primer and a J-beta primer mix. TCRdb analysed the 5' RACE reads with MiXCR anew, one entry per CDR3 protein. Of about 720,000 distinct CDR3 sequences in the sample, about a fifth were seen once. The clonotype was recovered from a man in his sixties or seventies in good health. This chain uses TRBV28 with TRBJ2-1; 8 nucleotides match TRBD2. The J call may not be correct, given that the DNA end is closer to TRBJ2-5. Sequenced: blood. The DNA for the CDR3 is TGTGCCAGCAGTTCAGCCGGGACTAGAATTGAGACCCAGTACTTC. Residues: CASSSAGTRIETQYF.